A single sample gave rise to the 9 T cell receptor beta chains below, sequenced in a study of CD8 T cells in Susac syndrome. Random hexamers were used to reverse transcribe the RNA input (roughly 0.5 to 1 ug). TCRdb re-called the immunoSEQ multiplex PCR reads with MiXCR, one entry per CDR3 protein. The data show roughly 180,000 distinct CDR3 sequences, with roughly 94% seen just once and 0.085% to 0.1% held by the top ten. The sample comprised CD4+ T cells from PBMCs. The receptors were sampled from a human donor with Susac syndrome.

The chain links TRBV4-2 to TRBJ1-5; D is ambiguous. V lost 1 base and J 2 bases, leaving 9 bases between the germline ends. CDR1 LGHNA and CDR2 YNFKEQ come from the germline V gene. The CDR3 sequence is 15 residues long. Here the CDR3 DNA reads TGTGCCAGCAGCCAAGGGCGTCGAGGCAATCAGCCCCAGCATTTT. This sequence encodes CASSQGRRGNQPQHF.

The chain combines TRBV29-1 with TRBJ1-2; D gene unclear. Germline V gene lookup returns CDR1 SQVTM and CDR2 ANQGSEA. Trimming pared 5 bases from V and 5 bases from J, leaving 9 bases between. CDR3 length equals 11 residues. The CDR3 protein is CSVLEGYGYTF. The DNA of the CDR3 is TGCAGCGTTTTGGAGGGTTATGGCTACACCTTC.

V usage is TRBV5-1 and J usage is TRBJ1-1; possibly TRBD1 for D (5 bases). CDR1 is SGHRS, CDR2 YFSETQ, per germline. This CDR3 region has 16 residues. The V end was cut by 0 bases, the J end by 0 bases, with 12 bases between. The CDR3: CASSLGWGFMNTEAFF. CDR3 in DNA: TGCGCCAGCAGCTTGGGGTGGGGCTTTATGAACACTGAAGCTTTCTTT.

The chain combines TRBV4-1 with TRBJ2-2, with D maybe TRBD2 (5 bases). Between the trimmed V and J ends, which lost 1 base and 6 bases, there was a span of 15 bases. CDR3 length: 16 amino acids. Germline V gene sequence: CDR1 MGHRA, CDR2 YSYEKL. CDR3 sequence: CASSQVAGVGAGELFF. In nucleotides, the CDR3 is TGCGCCAGCAGCCAAGTGGCCGGGGTCGGGGCCGGGGAGCTGTTTTTT.

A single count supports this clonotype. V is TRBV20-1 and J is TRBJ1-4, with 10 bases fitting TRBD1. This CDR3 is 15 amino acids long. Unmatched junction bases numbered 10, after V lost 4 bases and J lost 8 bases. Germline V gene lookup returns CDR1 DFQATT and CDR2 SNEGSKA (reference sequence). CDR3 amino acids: CSAKPGQGIGEKLFF. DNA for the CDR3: TGCAGTGCTAAGCCGGGACAGGGGATTGGGGAAAAACTGTTTTTT.

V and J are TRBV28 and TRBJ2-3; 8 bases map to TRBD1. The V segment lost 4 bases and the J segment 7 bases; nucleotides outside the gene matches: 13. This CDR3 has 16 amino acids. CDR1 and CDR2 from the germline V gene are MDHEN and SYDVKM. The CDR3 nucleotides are TGTGCCAGCAGTTCCCAAGGACAGGGACGCACTTATACGCAGTATTTT. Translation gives CASSSQGQGRTYTQYF.

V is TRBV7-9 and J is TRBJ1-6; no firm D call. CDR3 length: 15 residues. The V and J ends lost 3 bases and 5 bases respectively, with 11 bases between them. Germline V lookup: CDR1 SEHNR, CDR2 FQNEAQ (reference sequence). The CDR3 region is CASSLVAADNSPLHF. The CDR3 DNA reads TGTGCCAGCAGCTTGGTGGCGGCCGATAATTCACCCCTCCACTTT.

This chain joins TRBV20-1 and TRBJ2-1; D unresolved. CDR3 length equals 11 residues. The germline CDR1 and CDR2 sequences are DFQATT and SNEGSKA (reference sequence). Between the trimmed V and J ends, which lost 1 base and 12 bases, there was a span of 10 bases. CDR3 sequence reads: CSARGGEGQFF. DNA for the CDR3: TGCAGTGCTAGAGGCGGCGAAGGGCAGTTCTTC.

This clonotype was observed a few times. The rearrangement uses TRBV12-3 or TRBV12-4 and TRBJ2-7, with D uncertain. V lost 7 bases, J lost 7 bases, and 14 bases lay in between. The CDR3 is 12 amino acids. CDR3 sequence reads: CASMETRGEQYF. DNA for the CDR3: TGTGCCAGCATGGAGACCCGTGGGGAGCAGTACTTC.